The rows below give T cell receptor beta chains drawn from one sample of a study of CD4 T cells in relation to SARS-CoV-2 and coronaviruses. The protocol was immunoSEQ multiplex PCR, while the TCRdb copy is restricted to in-frame clones and leaves out a portion. The sample consists of about 60,000 clones, 92% of them appearing once. The sample consisted of naive CD4+ T cells from PBMCs. These receptors were collected from an adult with COVID-19. CDR3s include the opening cysteine and the closing phenylalanine or tryptophan. The D gene is left open where the match is weak. Clone size is shown for a subset of rows, as once, few, many or a class of expanded clone.

TRBV7-8,NA,once,TRBJ2-2,CASSLAGGLTGELFF,TGTGCCAGCAGCTTAGCGGGAGGCCTCACCGGGGAGCTGTTTTTT
TRBV30,NA,NA,TRBJ1-3,CAWSLLTSGNTIYF,TGTGCCTGGAGTCTCTTGACCTCTGGAAACACCATATATTTT
TRBV18,TRBD1,NA,TRBJ2-4,CASSDAFSGQKIAKNIQYF,TGTGCCAGCTCTGACGCATTCTCGGGACAGAAAATAGCCAAAAACATTCAGTACTTC
TRBV5-4,NA,few,TRBJ1-5,CASSAGLGSNQPQHF,TGTGCCAGCAGCGCAGGGCTAGGGAGCAATCAGCCCCAGCATTTT
TRBV5-1,NA,once,TRBJ2-6,CASSLDRAGSGANVLTF,TGCGCCAGCAGCTTGGATCGGGCCGGCTCTGGGGCCAACGTCCTGACTTTC
TRBV25-1,TRBD2,NA,TRBJ2-5,CASSESLTSGSFETQYF,TGTGCCAGCAGTGAATCCCTAACTAGCGGGAGTTTTGAGACCCAGTACTTC
TRBV4-2,TRBD1,few,TRBJ1-2,CASSQVQGADYGYTF,TGTGCCAGCAGCCAAGTACAGGGGGCGGACTATGGCTACACCTTC
TRBV2,NA,NA,TRBJ1-2,CASSAIGYTF,TGTGCCAGCAGCGCCATAGGCTACACCTTC
TRBV7-9,TRBD2,NA,TRBJ2-5,CASSSGTRGLKTQYF,TGTGCCAGCAGCTCCGGGACTAGGGGATTAAAGACCCAGTACTTC
TRBV7-2,NA,once,TRBJ1-3,CASSGPGPGSGNTIYF,TGTGCCAGCAGCGGACCGGGCCCGGGCTCTGGAAACACCATATATTTT
TRBV5-1,NA,NA,TRBJ2-3,CASSLWAAPGQSTDTQYF,TGCGCCAGCAGCTTGTGGGCCGCTCCGGGACAAAGCACAGATACGCAGTATTTT
TRBV3-1/TRBV3-2,NA,once,TRBJ1-4,CASSQERHPLTGEEKLFF,TGTGCCAGCAGCCAAGAACGGCACCCTTTAACGGGGGAGGAAAAACTGTTTTTT
TRBV7-3,NA,NA,TRBJ2-1,CASSPPDRYNEQFF,TGTGCCAGCAGCCCGCCGGACAGATACAATGAGCAGTTCTTC
TRBV5-1,TRBD2,once,TRBJ2-3,CASRLAGGPDTQYF,TGCGCCAGCAGATTAGCGGGAGGGCCGGATACGCAGTATTTT
TRBV4-2,NA,NA,TRBJ2-1,CASSRPGTGKSDEQFF,TGTGCCAGCAGCCGCCCCGGGACTGGGAAGTCCGATGAGCAGTTCTTC
TRBV28,TRBD2,NA,TRBJ2-3,CASSSGGRKRYRSTDTQYF,TGTGCCAGCAGTTCTGGCGGGAGGAAACGGTATCGTAGCACAGATACGCAGTATTTT
TRBV4-2,TRBD2,NA,TRBJ2-7,CASSPQLSSAGDLEQYF,TGTGCCAGCAGTCCTCAACTATCCTCAGCGGGAGACCTCGAGCAGTACTTC
TRBV9,NA,NA,TRBJ2-7,CASSPRVAGEQYF,TGTGCCAGCAGCCCACGGGTCGCGGGAGAGCAGTACTTC
TRBV18,TRBD1,NA,TRBJ1-4,CASSRSGTGHEKLFF,TGTGCCAGCTCACGATCCGGGACAGGGCATGAAAAACTGTTTTTT
TRBV5-4,NA,few,TRBJ2-1,CASSLRDNEQFF,TGTGCCAGCAGCTTGCGGGACAATGAGCAGTTCTTC
TRBV10-3,TRBD2,NA,TRBJ2-3,CAITGTSESTDTQYF,TGTGCCATCACTGGGACTAGCGAAAGCACAGATACGCAGTATTTT
TRBV29-1,NA,NA,TRBJ1-2,CSVEDARRGYGYTF,TGCAGCGTTGAAGATGCCAGGCGGGGCTATGGCTACACCTTC
TRBV5-1,TRBD2,NA,TRBJ2-7,CASSPSRDRALLAGAYEQYF,TGCGCCAGCAGCCCGTCCCGGGACAGGGCCCTACTAGCGGGAGCTTACGAGCAGTACTTC
TRBV6-5,TRBD1,once,TRBJ2-1,CASTPGTGARGEQFF,TGTGCCAGCACTCCCGGGACAGGGGCCAGAGGTGAGCAGTTCTTC
TRBV27,TRBD2,NA,TRBJ2-3,CASRLAGADTQYF,TGTGCCAGCAGACTAGCGGGAGCAGATACGCAGTATTTT
TRBV18,NA,NA,TRBJ1-1,CASSPGVGVNTEAFF,TGTGCCAGCTCACCAGGGGTAGGGGTGAACACTGAAGCTTTCTTT
TRBV7-9,TRBD1,NA,TRBJ2-5,CASSRQGARQETQYF,TGTGCCAGCAGCCGTCAGGGGGCCCGGCAAGAGACCCAGTACTTC
TRBV10-3,TRBD1,NA,TRBJ2-5,CASRLGTAQETQYF,TGTGCCAGCCGGTTGGGGACAGCCCAAGAGACCCAGTACTTC
TRBV24-1,TRBD2,NA,TRBJ2-3,CATSDSSGTEYF,TGTGCCACCAGTGACTCTAGCGGGACCGAGTATTTT
TRBV19,TRBD1,NA,TRBJ2-7,CASSIGTGTTQQYF,TGTGCCAGTAGTATAGGGACAGGAACTACCCAGCAGTACTTC
TRBV30,TRBD1,NA,TRBJ2-1,CAWSRNYNRGDEQFF,TGTGCCTGGAGCAGAAATTACAACAGGGGCGATGAGCAGTTCTTC
TRBV7-2,NA,NA,TRBJ2-5,CASSDQTQYF,TGTGCCAGCAGCGACCAGACCCAGTACTTC
TRBV18,TRBD1,NA,TRBJ2-3,CASSPDRGTDTQYF,TGTGCCAGCTCACCAGACAGGGGGACAGATACGCAGTATTTT
TRBV7-2,NA,NA,TRBJ2-1,CASSLGASLGGFF,TGTGCCAGCAGCTTAGGAGCAAGCCTGGGGGGGTTCTTC
TRBV6-5,TRBD1,NA,TRBJ2-2,CAIGTANTGELFF,TGTGCCATCGGGACAGCGAACACCGGGGAGCTGTTTTTT
TRBV28,NA,NA,TRBJ2-7,CASSLLSGEQYF,TGTGCCAGCAGTTTACTGTCCGGCGAGCAGTACTTC
TRBV2,NA,once,TRBJ2-5,CASRTEETQYF,TGTGCCAGCAGGACAGAAGAGACCCAGTACTTC
TRBV6-6,NA,NA,TRBJ2-5,CASSYSGSEETQYF,TGTGCCAGCAGTTACTCCGGGAGTGAAGAGACCCAGTACTTC
TRBV27,TRBD2,NA,TRBJ2-3,CASRGTSGSNYTDTQYF,TGTGCCAGCAGGGGGACTAGCGGCTCTAATTACACAGATACGCAGTATTTT
TRBV28,TRBD2,NA,TRBJ2-3,CASSRTRILPDTQYF,TGTGCCAGCAGCCGGACTAGGATCCTCCCAGATACGCAGTATTTT